What follows describes a single T cell receptor beta chain. Its antigen remains unidentified. The data derive from a study of brain T cells in children with intractable seizures. General study results and limits: Clones missing pre-surgery may reflect undersampling of that blood sample. Patients' HCMV serostatus was unknown; virus specificity rests on CDR3 similarity alone.

Profiling relied on immunoSEQ multiplex PCR, and the TCRdb table lists in-frame clones only, not all of them. The sample shows approximately 41,000 clones, 80% to 95% of them seen only once. Sequencing was limited to surgery cases with top T cell transcript signatures in brain tissue. Pre-surgery treatment included at least one anti-epileptic drug. Germline V gives CDR1 SQVTM, CDR2 ANQGSEA. The CDR3 has 15 amino acids. The ends lost 3 bases at V and 6 bases at J; junction bases unmatched: 10. This material consisted of peripheral blood, taken at surgery. The chain couples TRBV29-1 to TRBJ2-2; 7 bases agree with TRBD1. The sequence came from a girl aged 2-10 years with tuberous sclerosis and intractable seizures. The CDR3 is CSVEIPLQGAGELFF. Written as DNA, the CDR3 is TGCAGCGTTGAGATCCCTCTTCAGGGGGCCGGGGAGCTGTTTTTT.